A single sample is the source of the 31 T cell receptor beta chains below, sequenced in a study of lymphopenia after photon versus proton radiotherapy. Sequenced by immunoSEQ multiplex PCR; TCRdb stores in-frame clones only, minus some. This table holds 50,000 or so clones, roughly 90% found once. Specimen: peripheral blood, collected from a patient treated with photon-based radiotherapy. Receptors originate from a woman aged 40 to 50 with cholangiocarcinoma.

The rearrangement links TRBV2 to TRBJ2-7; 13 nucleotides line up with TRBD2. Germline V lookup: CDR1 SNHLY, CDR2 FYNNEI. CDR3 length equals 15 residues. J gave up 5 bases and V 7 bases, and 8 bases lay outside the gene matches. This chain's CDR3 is CASTLGLAGAHEQYF. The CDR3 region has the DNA TGTGCCAGCACCCTAGGACTAGCGGGAGCCCACGAGCAGTACTTC.

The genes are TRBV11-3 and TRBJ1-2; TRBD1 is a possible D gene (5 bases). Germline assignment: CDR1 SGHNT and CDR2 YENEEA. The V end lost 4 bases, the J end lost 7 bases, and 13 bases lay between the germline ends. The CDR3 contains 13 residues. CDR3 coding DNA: TGTGCCAGCAGCTCCCCCGGGGGGGTTGGCTACACCTTC. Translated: CASSSPGGVGYTF.

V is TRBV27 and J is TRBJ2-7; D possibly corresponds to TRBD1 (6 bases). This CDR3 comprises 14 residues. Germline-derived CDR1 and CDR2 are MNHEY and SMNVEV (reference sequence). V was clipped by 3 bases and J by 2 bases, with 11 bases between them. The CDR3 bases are TGTGCCAGCAGTTTCTCCGGGACAACCTACGAGCAGTACTTC. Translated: CASSFSGTTYEQYF.

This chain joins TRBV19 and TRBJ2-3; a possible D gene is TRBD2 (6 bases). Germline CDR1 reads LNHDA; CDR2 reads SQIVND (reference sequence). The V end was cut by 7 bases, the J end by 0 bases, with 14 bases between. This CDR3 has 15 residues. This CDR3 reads CASKVVAVSTDTQYF. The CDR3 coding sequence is TGTGCCAGTAAGGTGGTAGCGGTGAGCACAGATACGCAGTATTTT.

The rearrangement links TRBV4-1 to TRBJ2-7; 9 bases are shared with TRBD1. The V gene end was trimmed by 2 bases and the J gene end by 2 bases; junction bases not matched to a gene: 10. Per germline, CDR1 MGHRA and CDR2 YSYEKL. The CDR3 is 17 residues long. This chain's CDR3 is CASSQLGDRVFAYEQYF. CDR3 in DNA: TGCGCCAGCAGCCAACTCGGGGACAGGGTATTCGCCTACGAGCAGTACTTC.

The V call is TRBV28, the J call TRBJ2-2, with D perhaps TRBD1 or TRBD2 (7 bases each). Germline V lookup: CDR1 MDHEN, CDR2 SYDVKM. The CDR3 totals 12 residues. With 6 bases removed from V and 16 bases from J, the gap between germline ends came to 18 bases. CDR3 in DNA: TGTGCCAGCAGCTCCAGGGGGGGTTTGTGGTTTTTT. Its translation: CASSSRGGLWFF.

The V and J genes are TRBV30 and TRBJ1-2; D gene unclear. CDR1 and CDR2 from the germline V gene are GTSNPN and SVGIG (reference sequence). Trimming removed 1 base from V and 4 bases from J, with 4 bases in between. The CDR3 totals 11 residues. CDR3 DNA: TGTGCCTGGAGTGGAACCTATGGCTACACCTTC. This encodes CAWSGTYGYTF. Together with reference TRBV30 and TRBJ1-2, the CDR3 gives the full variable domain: SQTIHQWPATLVQPVGSPLSLECTVEGTSNPNLYWYRQAAGRGLQLLFYSVGIGQISSEVPQNLSASRPQDRQFILSSKKLLLSDSGFYLCAWSGTYGYTFGSGTRLTVV.

CDR3: CASSSSGQFDGYTF. In DNA, the CDR3 is TGCGCCAGCAGCTCCTCCGGCCAGTTCGATGGCTACACCTTC. The V call is TRBV5-1, the J call TRBJ1-2, with D uncertain. The CDR3 has 14 amino acids. Trimming removed 3 bases from V and 6 bases from J, with 15 bases in between. From germline, CDR1 is SGHRS and CDR2 YFSETQ.

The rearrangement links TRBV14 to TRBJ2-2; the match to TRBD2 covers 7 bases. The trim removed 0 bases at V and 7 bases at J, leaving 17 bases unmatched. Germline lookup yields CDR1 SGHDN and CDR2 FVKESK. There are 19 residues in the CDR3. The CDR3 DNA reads TGTGCCAGCAGCCAAGATTGGGACTATACGGGGAGAAGGGACGGGGAGCTGTTTTTT. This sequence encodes CASSQDWDYTGRRDGELFF.

The DNA of the CDR3 is TGCAGCGTTGGGGGTTTCAGGGACGAGATAGATGAAAAACTGTTTTTT. It specifies CSVGGFRDEIDEKLFF. The chain recombines TRBV29-1 with TRBJ1-4; a weak D match, TRBD1 (5 bases). Per germline, CDR1 SQVTM and CDR2 ANQGSEA. Trimming shortened V by 4 bases and J by 6 bases, and 21 bases separated the two germline ends. This CDR3 has 16 residues. Full variable domain (missing parts from reference TRBV29-1 and TRBJ1-4): SAVISQKPSRDICQRGTSLTIQCQVDSQVTMMFWYRQQPGQSLTLIATANQGSEATYESGFVIDKFPISRPNLTFSTLTVSNMSPEDSSIYLCSVGGFRDEIDEKLFFGSGTQLSVL.

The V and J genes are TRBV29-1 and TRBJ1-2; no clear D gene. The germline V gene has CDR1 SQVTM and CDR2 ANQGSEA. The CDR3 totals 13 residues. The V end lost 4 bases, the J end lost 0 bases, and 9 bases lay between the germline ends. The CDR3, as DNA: TGCAGCGTTGTTCCGAGTACTAACTATGGCTACACCTTC. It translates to CSVVPSTNYGYTF.

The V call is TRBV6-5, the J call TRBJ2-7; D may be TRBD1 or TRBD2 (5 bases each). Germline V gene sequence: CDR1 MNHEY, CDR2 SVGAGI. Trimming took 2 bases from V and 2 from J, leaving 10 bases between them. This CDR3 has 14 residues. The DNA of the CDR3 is TGTGCCAGCAGTTACGGGGACGGAGCCTACGAGCAGTACTTC. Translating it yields CASSYGDGAYEQYF.

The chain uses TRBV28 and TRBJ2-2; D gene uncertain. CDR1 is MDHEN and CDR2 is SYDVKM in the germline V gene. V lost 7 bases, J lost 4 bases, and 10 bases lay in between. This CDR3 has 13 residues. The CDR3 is CASTKALTGELFF. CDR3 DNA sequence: TGTGCCAGCACAAAGGCTCTCACCGGGGAGCTGTTTTTT.

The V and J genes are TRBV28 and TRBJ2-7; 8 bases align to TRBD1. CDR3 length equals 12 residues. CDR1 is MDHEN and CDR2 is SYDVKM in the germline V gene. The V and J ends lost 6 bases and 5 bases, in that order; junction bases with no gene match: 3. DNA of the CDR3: TGTGCCAGCAGGCAGGACAGGGACGAGCAGTACTTC. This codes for CASRQDRDEQYF.

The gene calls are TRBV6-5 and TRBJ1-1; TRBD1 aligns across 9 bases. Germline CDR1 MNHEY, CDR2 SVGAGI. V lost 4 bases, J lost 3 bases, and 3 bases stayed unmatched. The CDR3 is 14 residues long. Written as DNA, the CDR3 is TGTGCCAGCAGTTGGGGACAGGGTCACACTGAAGCTTTCTTT. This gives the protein CASSWGQGHTEAFF.

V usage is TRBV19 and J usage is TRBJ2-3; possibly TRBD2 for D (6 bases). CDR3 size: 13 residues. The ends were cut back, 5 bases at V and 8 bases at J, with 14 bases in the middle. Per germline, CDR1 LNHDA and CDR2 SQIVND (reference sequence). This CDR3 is CASSSMEGSTQYF. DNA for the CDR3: TGTGCCAGTAGTTCCATGGAGGGGAGTACGCAGTATTTT.

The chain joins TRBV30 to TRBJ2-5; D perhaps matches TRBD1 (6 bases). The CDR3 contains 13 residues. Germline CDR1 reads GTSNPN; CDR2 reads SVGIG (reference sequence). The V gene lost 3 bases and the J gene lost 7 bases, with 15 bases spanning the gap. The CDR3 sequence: CAWSVRGLGTQYF. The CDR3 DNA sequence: TGTGCCTGGAGCGTCAGGGGTTTAGGGACCCAGTACTTC. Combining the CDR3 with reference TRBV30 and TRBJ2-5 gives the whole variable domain SQTIHQWPATLVQPVGSPLSLECTVEGTSNPNLYWYRQAAGRGLQLLFYSVGIGQISSEVPQNLSASRPQDRQFILSSKKLLLSDSGFYLCAWSVRGLGTQYFGPGTRLLVL.

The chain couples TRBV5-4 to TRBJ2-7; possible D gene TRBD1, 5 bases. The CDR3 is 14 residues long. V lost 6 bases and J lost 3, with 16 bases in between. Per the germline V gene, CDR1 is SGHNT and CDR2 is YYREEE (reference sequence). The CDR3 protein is CASTQGASIYEQYF. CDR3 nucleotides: TGTGCCAGCACCCAAGGGGCTAGTATCTACGAGCAGTACTTC.

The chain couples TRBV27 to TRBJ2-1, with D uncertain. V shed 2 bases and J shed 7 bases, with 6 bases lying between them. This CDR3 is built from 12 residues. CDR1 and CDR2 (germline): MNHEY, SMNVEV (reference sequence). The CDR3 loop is CASSLMGNEQFF. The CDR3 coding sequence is TGTGCCAGCAGTTTAATGGGGAATGAGCAGTTCTTC.

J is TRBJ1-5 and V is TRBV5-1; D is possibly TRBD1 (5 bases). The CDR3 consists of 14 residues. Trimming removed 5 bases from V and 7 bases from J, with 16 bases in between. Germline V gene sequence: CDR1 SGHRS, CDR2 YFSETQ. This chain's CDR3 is CASSPGTAGQPQHF. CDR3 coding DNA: TGCGCCAGCAGTCCCGGGACCGCCGGGCAGCCCCAGCATTTT.

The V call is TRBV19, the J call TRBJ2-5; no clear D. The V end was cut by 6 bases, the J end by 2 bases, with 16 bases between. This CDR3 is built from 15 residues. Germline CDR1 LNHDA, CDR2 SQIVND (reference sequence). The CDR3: CASSLDPSLQETQYF. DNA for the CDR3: TGTGCCAGTAGCCTGGACCCGTCACTACAAGAGACCCAGTACTTC.

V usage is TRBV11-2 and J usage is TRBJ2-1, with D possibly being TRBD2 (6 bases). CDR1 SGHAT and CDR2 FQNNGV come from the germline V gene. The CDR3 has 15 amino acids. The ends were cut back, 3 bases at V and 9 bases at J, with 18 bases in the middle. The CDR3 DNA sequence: TGTGCCAGCAGCTTTGGAGGGTGGCCCGAAGTTGAGCAGTTCTTC. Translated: CASSFGGWPEVEQFF. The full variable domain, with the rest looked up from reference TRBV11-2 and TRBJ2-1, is EAGVAQSPRYKIIEKRQSVAFWCNPISGHATLYWYQQILGQGPKLLIQFQNNGVVDDSQLPKDRFSAERLKGVDSTLKIQPAKLEDSAVYLCASSFGGWPEVEQFFGPGTRLTVL.

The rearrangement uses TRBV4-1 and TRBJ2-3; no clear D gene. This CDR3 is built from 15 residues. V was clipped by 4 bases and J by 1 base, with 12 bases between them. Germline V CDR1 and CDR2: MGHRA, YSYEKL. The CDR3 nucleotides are TGCGCCAGCAGCCCCTCTTGGGCCGGCACAGATACGCAGTATTTT. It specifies CASSPSWAGTDTQYF.

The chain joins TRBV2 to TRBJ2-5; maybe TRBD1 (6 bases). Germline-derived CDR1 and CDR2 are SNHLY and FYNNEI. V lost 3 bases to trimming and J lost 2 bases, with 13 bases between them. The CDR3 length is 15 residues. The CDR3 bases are TGTGCCAGCAGTGACGGTGGCCAGGGGCAAGAGACCCAGTACTTC. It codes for CASSDGGQGQETQYF. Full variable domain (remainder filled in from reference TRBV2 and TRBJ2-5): EPEVTQTPSHQVTQMGQEVILRCVPISNHLYFYWYRQILGQKVEFLVSFYNNEISEKSEIFDDQFSVERPDGSNFTLKIRSTKLEDSAMYFCASSDGGQGQETQYFGPGTRLLVL.

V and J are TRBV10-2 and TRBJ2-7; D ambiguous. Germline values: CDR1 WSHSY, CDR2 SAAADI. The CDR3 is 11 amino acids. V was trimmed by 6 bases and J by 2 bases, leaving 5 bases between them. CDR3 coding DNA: TGCGCCAGCAGCTCTGCCTACGAGCAGTACTTC. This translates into CASSSAYEQYF.

The CDR3 reads CASSVNNYGYTF. CDR3 coding DNA: TGTGCCAGTAGTGTTAATAACTATGGCTACACCTTC. This chain connects TRBV19 to TRBJ1-2, with D unresolved. The germline V and J ends were trimmed by 5 bases and 1 base, with 5 bases remaining between them. The CDR3 contains 12 residues. CDR1 and CDR2 from the germline V gene are LNHDA and SQIVND (reference sequence). The full variable domain, in which reference TRBV19 and TRBJ1-2 provide the parts outside the CDR3, is DGGITQSPKYLFRKEGQNVTLSCEQNLNHDAMYWYRQDPGQGLRLIYYSQIVNDFQKGDIAEGYSVSREKKESFPLTVTSAQKNPTAFYLCASSVNNYGYTFGSGTRLTVV.

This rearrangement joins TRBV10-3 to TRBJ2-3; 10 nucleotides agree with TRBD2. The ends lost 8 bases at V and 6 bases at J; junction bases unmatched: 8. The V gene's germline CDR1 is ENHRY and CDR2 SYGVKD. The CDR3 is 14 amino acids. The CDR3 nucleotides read TGTGCCATCTTCTCGGGACTAGCGATTGATACGCAGTATTTT. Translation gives CAIFSGLAIDTQYF.

The CDR3 region is CASSLSGLYTDTQYF. CDR3 coding DNA: TGCGCCAGCAGCTTGTCCGGACTCTACACAGATACGCAGTATTTT. This chain joins TRBV5-1 and TRBJ2-3, with TRBD2 as a possible D gene (5 bases). The CDR3 totals 15 residues. Trimming took 1 base from V and 2 from J, leaving 11 bases between them. CDR1 is SGHRS and CDR2 is YFSETQ in the germline V gene.

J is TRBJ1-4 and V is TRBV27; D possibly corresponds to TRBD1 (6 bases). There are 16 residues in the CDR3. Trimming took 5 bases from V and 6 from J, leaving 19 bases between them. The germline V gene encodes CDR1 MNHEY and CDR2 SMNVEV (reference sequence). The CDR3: CASSPTPTGTYEKLFF. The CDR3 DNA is TGTGCCAGCAGTCCCACCCCGACAGGTACTTATGAAAAACTGTTTTTT.

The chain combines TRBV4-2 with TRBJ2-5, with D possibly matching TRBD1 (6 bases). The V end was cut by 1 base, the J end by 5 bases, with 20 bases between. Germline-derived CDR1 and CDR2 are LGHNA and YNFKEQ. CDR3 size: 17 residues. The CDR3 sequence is CASSQGSPVATGETQYF. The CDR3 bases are TGTGCCAGCAGCCAAGGTAGTCCAGTTGCAACAGGGGAGACCCAGTACTTC.

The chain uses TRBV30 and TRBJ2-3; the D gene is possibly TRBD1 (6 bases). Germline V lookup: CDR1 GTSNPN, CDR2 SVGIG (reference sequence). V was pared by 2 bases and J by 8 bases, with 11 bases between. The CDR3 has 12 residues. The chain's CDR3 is CAWSKQGSTQYF. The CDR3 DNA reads TGTGCCTGGAGTAAGCAGGGGAGTACGCAGTATTTT.